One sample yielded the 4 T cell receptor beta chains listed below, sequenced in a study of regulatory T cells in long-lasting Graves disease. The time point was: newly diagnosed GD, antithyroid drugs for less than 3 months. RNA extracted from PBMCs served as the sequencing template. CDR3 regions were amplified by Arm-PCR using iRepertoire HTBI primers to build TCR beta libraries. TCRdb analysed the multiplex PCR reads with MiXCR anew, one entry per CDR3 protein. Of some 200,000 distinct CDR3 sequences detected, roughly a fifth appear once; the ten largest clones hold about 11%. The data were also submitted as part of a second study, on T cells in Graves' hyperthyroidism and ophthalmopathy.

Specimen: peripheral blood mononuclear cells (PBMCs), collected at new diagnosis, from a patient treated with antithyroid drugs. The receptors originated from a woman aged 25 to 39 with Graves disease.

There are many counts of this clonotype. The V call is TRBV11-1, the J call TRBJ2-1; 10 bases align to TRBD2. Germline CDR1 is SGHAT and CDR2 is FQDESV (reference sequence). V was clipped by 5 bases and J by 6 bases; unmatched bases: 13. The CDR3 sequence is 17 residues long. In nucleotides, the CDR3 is TGTGCCAGCAGCGCAAGCTGGGGACTAGCGTCCGTCAATGAGCAGTTCTTC. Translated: CASSASWGLASVNEQFF.

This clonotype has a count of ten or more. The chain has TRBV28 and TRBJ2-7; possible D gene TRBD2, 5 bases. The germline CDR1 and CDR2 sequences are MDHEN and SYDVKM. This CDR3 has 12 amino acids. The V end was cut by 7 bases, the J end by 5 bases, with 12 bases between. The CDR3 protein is CASTALGDEQYF. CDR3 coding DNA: TGTGCCAGCACCGCCCTCGGGGACGAGCAGTACTTC.

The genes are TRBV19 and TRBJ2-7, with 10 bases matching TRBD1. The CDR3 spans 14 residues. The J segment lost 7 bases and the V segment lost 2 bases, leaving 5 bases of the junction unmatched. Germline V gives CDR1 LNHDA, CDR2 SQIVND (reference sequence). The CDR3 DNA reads TGTGCCAGTAGTATATCTGGGACAGGGGAGGAGCAGTACTTC. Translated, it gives CASSISGTGEEQYF. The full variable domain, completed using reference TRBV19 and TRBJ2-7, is DGGITQSPKYLFRKEGQNVTLSCEQNLNHDAMYWYRQDPGQGLRLIYYSQIVNDFQKGDIAEGYSVSREKKESFPLTVTSAQKNPTAFYLCASSISGTGEEQYFGPGTRLTVT.

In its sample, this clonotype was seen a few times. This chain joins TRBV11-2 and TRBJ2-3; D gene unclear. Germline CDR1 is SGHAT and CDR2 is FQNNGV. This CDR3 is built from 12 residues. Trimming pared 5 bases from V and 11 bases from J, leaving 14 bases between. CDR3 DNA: TGTGCCAGCAGCGCCTTCCCCACTGAGCAGTATTTT. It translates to CASSAFPTEQYF.